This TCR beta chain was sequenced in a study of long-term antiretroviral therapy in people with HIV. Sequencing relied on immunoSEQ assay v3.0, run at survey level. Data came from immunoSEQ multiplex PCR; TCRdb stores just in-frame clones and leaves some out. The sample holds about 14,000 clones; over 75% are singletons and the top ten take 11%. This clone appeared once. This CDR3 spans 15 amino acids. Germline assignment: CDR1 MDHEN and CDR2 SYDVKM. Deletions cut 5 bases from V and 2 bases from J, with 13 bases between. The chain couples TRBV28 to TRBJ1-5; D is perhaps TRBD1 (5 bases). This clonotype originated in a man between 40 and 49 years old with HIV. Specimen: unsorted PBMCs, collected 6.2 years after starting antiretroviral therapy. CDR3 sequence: CASSPPGSGNQPQHF. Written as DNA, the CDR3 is TGTGCCAGCAGTCCCCCAGGGTCGGGCAATCAGCCCCAGCATTTT.